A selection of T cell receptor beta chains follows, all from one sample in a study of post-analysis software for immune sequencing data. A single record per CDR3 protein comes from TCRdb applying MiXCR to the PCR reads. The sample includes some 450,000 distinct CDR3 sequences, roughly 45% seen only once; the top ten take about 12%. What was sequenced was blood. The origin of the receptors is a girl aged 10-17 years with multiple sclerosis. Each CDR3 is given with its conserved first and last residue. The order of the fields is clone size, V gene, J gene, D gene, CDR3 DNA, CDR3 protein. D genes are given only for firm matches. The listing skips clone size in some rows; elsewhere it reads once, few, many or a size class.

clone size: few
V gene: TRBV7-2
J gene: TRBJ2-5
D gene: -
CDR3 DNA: TGTGCCAGCAGCTGGGCCTTAGAAGAGACCCAGTACTTC
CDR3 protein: CASSWALEETQYF

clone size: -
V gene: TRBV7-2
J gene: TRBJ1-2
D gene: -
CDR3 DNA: TGTGCCAGCAGCCCTGGGACCCTTTATGGCTACACCTTC
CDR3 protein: CASSPGTLYGYTF

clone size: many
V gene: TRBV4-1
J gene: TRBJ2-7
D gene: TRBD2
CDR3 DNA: TGCGCCAGCAGCCGAGGACTAGCGGGAGCAAACGAGCAGTACTTC
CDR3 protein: CASSRGLAGANEQYF

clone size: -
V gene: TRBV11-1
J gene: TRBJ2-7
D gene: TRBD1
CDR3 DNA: TGTGCCAGCAGTCCCGACAGGGGGCTGGTCTACGAGCAGTACTTC
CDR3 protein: CASSPDRGLVYEQYF

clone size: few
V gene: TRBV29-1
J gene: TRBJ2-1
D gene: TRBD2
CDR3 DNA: TGCAGCGCAGCGGGAGGGGCCCCGGGAGAGCAGTTCTTC
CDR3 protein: CSAAGGAPGEQFF

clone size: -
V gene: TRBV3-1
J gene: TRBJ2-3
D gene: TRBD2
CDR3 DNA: TGTGCCAGCAGCCAAGATCGCCTAGCGGGAGGGGATACGCAGTATTTT
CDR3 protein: CASSQDRLAGGDTQYF

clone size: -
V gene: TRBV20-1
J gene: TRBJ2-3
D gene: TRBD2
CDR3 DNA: TGCAGTGCTCAAAGCGGGAGTCACGCAGATACGCAGTATTTT
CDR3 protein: CSAQSGSHADTQYF

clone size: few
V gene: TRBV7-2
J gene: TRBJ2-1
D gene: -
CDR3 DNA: TGTGCCAGCAGCTTGGCCAGGGGTCTTTACAATGAGCAGTTCTTC
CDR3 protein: CASSLARGLYNEQFF

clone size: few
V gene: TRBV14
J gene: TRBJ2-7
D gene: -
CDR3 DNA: TGTGCCAGCAGCCAAGTTCGGACAGCTTACAATGAGCAGTACTTC
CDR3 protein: CASSQVRTAYNEQYF

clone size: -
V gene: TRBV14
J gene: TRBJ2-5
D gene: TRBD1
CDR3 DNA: TGTGCCAGCAGCAGACGGACAGGGAACCAAGAGACCCAGTACTTC
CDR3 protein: CASSRRTGNQETQYF

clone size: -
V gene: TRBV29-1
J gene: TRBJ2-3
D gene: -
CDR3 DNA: TGCAGCGTCCGGGCAGCGAACACAGATACGCAGTATTTT
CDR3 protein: CSVRAANTDTQYF

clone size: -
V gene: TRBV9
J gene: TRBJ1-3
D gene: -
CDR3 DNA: TGTGCCAGCAGCGAGGGGACCCGGTCAGGTGGAAACACCATATATTTT
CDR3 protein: CASSEGTRSGGNTIYF

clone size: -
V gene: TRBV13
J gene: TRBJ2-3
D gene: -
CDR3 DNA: TGTGCCAGCAGCTTAACAGTTGCGACTCCATTAGCCGAAGATACGCAGTATTTT
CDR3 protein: CASSLTVATPLAEDTQYF

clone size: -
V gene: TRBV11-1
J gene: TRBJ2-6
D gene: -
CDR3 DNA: TGTGGCAGCAGGCTTCCGGGGGCCAACGTCCTGACTTTC
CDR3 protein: CGSRLPGANVLTF

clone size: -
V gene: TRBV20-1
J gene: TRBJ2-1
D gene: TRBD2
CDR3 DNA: TGCAGTGCTAGTACCACTAGCGGGAGGAGGGCCTACAATGAGCAGTTCTTC
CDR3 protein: CSASTTSGRRAYNEQFF

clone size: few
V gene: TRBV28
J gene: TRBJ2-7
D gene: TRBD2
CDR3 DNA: TGTGCCAGCACCCCGGAAAGGCTAGCGGGATCAGGATACGAGCAGTACTTC
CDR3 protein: CASTPERLAGSGYEQYF

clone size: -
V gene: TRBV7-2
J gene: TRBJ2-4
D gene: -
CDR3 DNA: TGTGCCAGCAGCGTTATGGGCGGCAACATTCAGTACTTC
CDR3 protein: CASSVMGGNIQYF

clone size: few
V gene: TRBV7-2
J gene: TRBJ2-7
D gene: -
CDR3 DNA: TGTGCCAGCAGCTTTCTGGGGAGCTCCTACGAGCAGTACTTC
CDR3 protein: CASSFLGSSYEQYF

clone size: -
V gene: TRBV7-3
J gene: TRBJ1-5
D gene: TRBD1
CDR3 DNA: TGTGCCGGCAGCCCTAGGACAGGGGGGATAGGGAGCAATCAGCCCCAGCATTTT
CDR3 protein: CAGSPRTGGIGSNQPQHF

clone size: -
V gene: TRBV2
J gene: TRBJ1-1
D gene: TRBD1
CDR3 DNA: TGTGCCAGCACGATTACAGGGGGCTTCTACACTGAAGCTTTCTTT
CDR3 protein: CASTITGGFYTEAFF

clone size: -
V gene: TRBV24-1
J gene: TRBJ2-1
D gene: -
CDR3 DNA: TGTGCCACCAGTGCCTTCGGGCGGGACACTGAGCAGTTCTTC
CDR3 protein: CATSAFGRDTEQFF

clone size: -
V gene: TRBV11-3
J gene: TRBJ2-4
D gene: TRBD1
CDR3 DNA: TGTGCCAGCAGCTTAGATCTAGGACAGGGGGACATTCAGTACTTC
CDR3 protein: CASSLDLGQGDIQYF

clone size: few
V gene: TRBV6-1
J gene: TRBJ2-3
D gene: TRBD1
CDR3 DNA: TGTGCCAGCAGTGTACTCAGGGGGGATACGCAGTATTTT
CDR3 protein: CASSVLRGDTQYF

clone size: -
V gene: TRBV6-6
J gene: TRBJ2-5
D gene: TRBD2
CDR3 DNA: TGTGCCAGCAGTTTCGTAGCGGGAGGAGGGGAGACCCAGTACTTC
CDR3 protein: CASSFVAGGGETQYF

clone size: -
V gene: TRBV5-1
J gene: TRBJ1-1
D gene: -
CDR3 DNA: TGCGCCAGCAGCAAGGACAGATTTACTGAAGCTTTCTTT
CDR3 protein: CASSKDRFTEAFF

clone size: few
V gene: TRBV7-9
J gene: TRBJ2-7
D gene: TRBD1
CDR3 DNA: TGTGCCAGCAGCCCCCGGGACAGGGCTTTCCACGAGCAGTACTTC
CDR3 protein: CASSPRDRAFHEQYF

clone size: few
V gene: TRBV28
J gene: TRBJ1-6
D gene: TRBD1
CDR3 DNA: TGTGCCAGCAGCGAAACCACCGGGACAGAGAATTCACCCCTCCACTTT
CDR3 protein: CASSETTGTENSPLHF

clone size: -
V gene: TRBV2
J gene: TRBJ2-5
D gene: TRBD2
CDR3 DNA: TGTGCCAGCAGTGAACTAGCGGGAGTACCTGAGACCCAGTACTTC
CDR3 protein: CASSELAGVPETQYF

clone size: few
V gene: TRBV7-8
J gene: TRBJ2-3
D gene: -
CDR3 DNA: TGTGCCAGCAGCTTAGCCGGGCCCGTACAAGATACGCAGTATTTT
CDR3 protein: CASSLAGPVQDTQYF